Listed below are T cell receptor beta chains from one sample, sequenced in a study of blood T cells in healthy people across ages. TCRdb reanalysed the 5' RACE reads using MiXCR and keeps one entry per CDR3 protein. The sample includes 580,000 or so distinct CDR3 sequences, around half of them seen just once. The sequencing sample was made of blood. These receptors all stem from a man older than 75 in good health. Both conserved end residues are part of each CDR3. D genes are given only for firm matches.

V: TRBV7-2; D: NA; length: 14; J: TRBJ2-5; CDR3: CASTLDRSQETQYF
V: TRBV10-3; D: NA; length: 16; J: TRBJ1-5; CDR3: CAIRGYAAILNQPQHF
V: TRBV4-2; D: NA; length: 15; J: TRBJ2-7; CDR3: CASSQGAGREGEQYF
V: TRBV7-2; D: NA; length: 16; J: TRBJ2-7; CDR3: CASSRGVWRAPYEQYF
V: TRBV29-1; D: NA; length: 15; J: TRBJ2-7; CDR3: CSGKGGGASAGEQYF
V: TRBV12-3/TRBV12-4; D: NA; length: 14; J: TRBJ1-2; CDR3: CASSLVGSVYGYTF
V: TRBV12-3/TRBV12-4; D: TRBD2; length: 16; J: TRBJ2-3; CDR3: CASSFGTSGFTDTQYF
V: TRBV2; D: TRBD2; length: 15; J: TRBJ2-7; CDR3: CASSDIGGGIYEQYF
V: TRBV4-3; D: TRBD2; length: 16; J: TRBJ2-1; CDR3: CASSQGAASGTDEQFF
V: TRBV20-1; D: NA; length: 14; J: TRBJ2-7; CDR3: CSARDASAAYEQYF
V: TRBV7-2; D: NA; length: 16; J: TRBJ2-2; CDR3: CASSPRGVANTGELFF
V: TRBV4-2; D: NA; length: 14; J: TRBJ2-2; CDR3: CASSQEQGVGELFF
V: TRBV11-1; D: TRBD2; length: 15; J: TRBJ2-3; CDR3: CASSARAGPTDTQYF
V: TRBV5-1; D: NA; length: 16; J: TRBJ2-2; CDR3: CASSPEGRTNTGELFF
V: TRBV6-2/TRBV6-3; D: NA; length: 12; J: TRBJ2-1; CDR3: CASSFPGYEQFF
V: TRBV12-3/TRBV12-4; D: TRBD2; length: 14; J: TRBJ2-1; CDR3: CASSGGLAPNEQFF
V: TRBV20-1; D: NA; length: 14; J: TRBJ1-1; CDR3: CSAKMGVMNTEAFF
V: TRBV7-9; D: NA; length: 12; J: TRBJ2-3; CDR3: CASRGGADTQYF
V: TRBV5-1; D: TRBD2; length: 16; J: TRBJ2-7; CDR3: CASSSFPGGGSYEQYF
V: TRBV20-1; D: NA; length: 14; J: TRBJ2-1; CDR3: CSAREPSGRDEQFF
V: TRBV6-2/TRBV6-3; D: TRBD2; length: 16; J: TRBJ2-7; CDR3: CASRTNKRGFTYEQYF
V: TRBV3-1; D: TRBD1; length: 15; J: TRBJ1-2; CDR3: CASSPGDRLRYGYTF
V: TRBV5-1; D: NA; length: 13; J: TRBJ1-5; CDR3: CARTGGYNQPQHF
V: TRBV6-2/TRBV6-3; D: NA; length: 15; J: TRBJ1-2; CDR3: CASSYPGRTNYGYTF
V: TRBV15; D: TRBD1; length: 16; J: TRBJ2-1; CDR3: CATSRPPRTGRNEQFF
V: TRBV4-1; D: NA; length: 14; J: TRBJ2-1; CDR3: CASSQDTARDEQFF
V: TRBV12-3/TRBV12-4; D: NA; length: 15; J: TRBJ2-4; CDR3: CASSWGVVAKNIQYF
V: TRBV7-9; D: NA; length: 14; J: TRBJ2-1; CDR3: CASSLGRDYNEQFF
V: TRBV11-2; D: TRBD2; length: 15; J: TRBJ2-1; CDR3: CASSPGPGGGNEQFF
V: TRBV29-1; D: NA; length: 13; J: TRBJ2-1; CDR3: CSAGDPGVKEQFF
V: TRBV5-1; D: NA; length: 14; J: NA; CDR3: CASSSGTVLYEQYF
V: TRBV30; D: TRBD1; length: 13; J: TRBJ1-2; CDR3: CAWSVLGQGGYTF
V: TRBV5-1; D: NA; length: 13; J: TRBJ2-2; CDR3: CASSYEITGELFF
V: TRBV3-1; D: NA; length: 15; J: TRBJ1-2; CDR3: CASSQEGQGSYGYTF
V: TRBV7-2; D: TRBD2; length: 12; J: TRBJ2-1; CDR3: CASRKTSDQQFF
V: TRBV6-2/TRBV6-3; D: NA; length: 14; J: TRBJ1-1; CDR3: CASRPLDTRPEAFF
V: TRBV6-5; D: NA; length: 12; J: TRBJ1-5; CDR3: CASSYPKGPQHF
V: TRBV13; D: TRBD1; length: 15; J: TRBJ2-7; CDR3: CASSSGTGGRQEQYF
V: TRBV3-1; D: TRBD2; length: 16; J: TRBJ2-3; CDR3: CASSQLGGTSLGTQYF
V: TRBV6-6; D: TRBD1; length: 14; J: TRBJ1-5; CDR3: CASSLGDRDQPQHF
V: TRBV29-1; D: TRBD2; length: 16; J: TRBJ2-3; CDR3: CSVDRSIAGAGDTQYF
V: TRBV7-6; D: NA; length: 15; J: TRBJ2-3; CDR3: CASSLGIPSTDTQYF
V: TRBV10-3; D: TRBD1; length: 15; J: TRBJ2-7; CDR3: CAISGGQGGTYEQYF
V: TRBV24-1; D: NA; length: 15; J: TRBJ2-1; CDR3: CATSAAGGYYNEQFF
V: TRBV6-5; D: NA; length: 12; J: TRBJ2-3; CDR3: CACSQQPDTQYF
V: TRBV9; D: NA; length: 14; J: TRBJ1-2; CDR3: CASSPRQTGLGYTF
V: TRBV10-3; D: NA; length: 13; J: TRBJ2-5; CDR3: CAISARRVETQYF
V: TRBV18; D: NA; length: 12; J: TRBJ2-1; CDR3: CASSPGDREQFF
V: TRBV27; D: TRBD1; length: 16; J: TRBJ2-6; CDR3: CASSRQGASGANVLTF